Each of the 18 T cell receptor beta chains below was sequenced from the same sample in a study of cytomegalovirus exposure and HLA in healthy donors. The PCR used 60 Vbeta and 13 Jbeta primers. The assay was immunoSEQ multiplex PCR, and TCRdb's table has in-frame clones only and misses some. The sample records roughly 150,000 clones, approximately 86% being singletons. The sample consisted of PBMCs. The receptor source for this set is a woman aged 45-59 years in good health and CMV-seropositive.

The chain has TRBV29-1 and TRBJ2-1; 7 nucleotides line up with TRBD2. Germline CDR1 is SQVTM and CDR2 is ANQGSEA. Trimming took 0 bases from V and 6 from J; bases not matched to a gene: 2. This CDR3 contains 13 residues. This CDR3 is CSVEDGEGNEQFF. CDR3 bases: TGCAGCGTTGAAGATGGGGAGGGCAATGAGCAGTTCTTC.

In DNA form, the CDR3 reads TGTGCCAGCTCACAACAGGGTCAAAACACAGATACGCAGTATTTT. Protein: CASSQQGQNTDTQYF. This chain connects TRBV18 to TRBJ2-3; maybe TRBD1 (6 bases). V was shortened by 4 bases and J by 2 bases, with 13 bases between the two germline ends. Germline V lookup: CDR1 KGHSH, CDR2 LQKENI. This CDR3 comprises 15 residues.

This clone was seen a single time. The V call is TRBV18, the J call TRBJ1-3, with 9 bases aligning to TRBD1. Germline V gives CDR1 KGHSH, CDR2 LQKENI. The length of the CDR3 is 17 residues. Trimming took 4 bases from V and 4 from J; bases not matched to a gene: 11. The CDR3 is CASSLKPGQGTGNTIYF. The DNA of the CDR3 is TGTGCCAGCTCACTCAAACCGGGACAGGGAACGGGAAACACCATATATTTT.

This clone occurred a few times. This chain connects TRBV6-1 to TRBJ1-2; 7 bases line up with TRBD1. V lost 3 bases to trimming and J lost 6 bases; unmatched junction nucleotides: 7. Germline V CDR1 and CDR2: MNHNS, SASEGT. The length of the CDR3 is 14 residues. CDR3: CASSETGLSNGYTF. The CDR3 DNA reads TGTGCCAGCAGTGAGACAGGGTTGAGCAATGGCTACACCTTC.

The V call is TRBV7-9, the J call TRBJ1-6, with 8 bases lining up with TRBD1. With V trimmed by 5 bases and J by 9 bases, 6 bases remained unmatched. The V gene's germline CDR1 is SEHNR and CDR2 FQNEAQ (reference sequence). The CDR3 is 14 amino acids. DNA for the CDR3: TGTGCCAGCAGCGCAGACAGGGGTGGTTCACCCCTCCACTTT. This sequence encodes CASSADRGGSPLHF.

The CDR3 protein is CASSQRTSGGSLSYNEQFF. CDR3 DNA sequence: TGTGCCAGCAGCCAGAGGACTAGCGGGGGGTCCCTCTCCTACAATGAGCAGTTCTTC. The chain couples TRBV14 to TRBJ2-1; TRBD2 aligns across 14 bases. The CDR3 is made up of 19 amino acids. Trimming removed 3 bases from V and 0 bases from J; junction bases left unmatched: 7. Germline CDR1 is SGHDN and CDR2 is FVKESK.

This clone was detected only a few times. The chain joins TRBV27 to TRBJ1-6; D gene ambiguous. The V gene lost 3 bases and the J gene lost 9 bases, with 15 bases spanning the gap. This CDR3 region has 15 residues. Per germline, CDR1 MNHEY and CDR2 SMNVEV (reference sequence). CDR3 in DNA: TGTGCCAGCAGTTTTACAGCCTTAATTCCTTCACCCCTCCACTTT. This encodes CASSFTALIPSPLHF.

CDR3 loop: CASSNRDRDFLVQHF. In DNA form, the CDR3 reads TGTGCCAGCAGTAACCGGGACAGGGATTTCTTGGTCCAGCATTTT. The chain couples TRBV6-1 to TRBJ1-5, with 9 bases aligning to TRBD1. Trimming at V came to 5 bases and at J to 12 bases, leaving 14 bases not matched to a gene. CDR3 size: 15 residues. Germline CDR1 reads MNHNS; CDR2 reads SASEGT.

The chain couples TRBV19 to TRBJ2-3, with D possibly TRBD2 on 6 matching bases. This CDR3 spans 15 amino acids. Germline V gene lookup returns CDR1 LNHDA and CDR2 SQIVND (reference sequence). Trimming stripped 3 bases from V and 1 base from J, with 11 bases between. CDR3 nucleotide sequence: TGTGCCAGTAGTATTGTCGGGGGAGGCACAGATACGCAGTATTTT. Its translation is CASSIVGGGTDTQYF.

The chain carries TRBV2 and TRBJ2-7, with D possibly being TRBD1 (6 bases). The CDR3 is made up of 15 amino acids. Germline-derived CDR1 and CDR2 are SNHLY and FYNNEI. The V end was cut by 6 bases, the J end by 0 bases, with 15 bases between. CDR3 nucleotides: TGTGCCAGCAGCCCCGGACAGAGAAGCTCCTACGAGCAGTACTTC. It codes for CASSPGQRSSYEQYF.

J is TRBJ2-1 and V is TRBV5-4; weak D call: TRBD2 (6 bases). The CDR3 runs 17 residues. CDR1 and CDR2 from the germline V gene are SGHNT and YYREEE (reference sequence). V lost 3 bases to trimming and J lost 2 bases, with 18 bases between them. The CDR3 region has the DNA TGTGCCAGCAGCTCCTACGGGGCTAGCGAGGCCTACAATGAGCAGTTCTTC. It codes for CASSSYGASEAYNEQFF.

This chain joins TRBV19 and TRBJ2-7; 12 bases fit TRBD2. This CDR3 is built from 15 residues. The germline V gene encodes CDR1 LNHDA and CDR2 SQIVND (reference sequence). V gave up 6 bases and J gave up 3 bases; unmatched junction bases: 6. The CDR3 sequence: CASSPGLAGYYEQYF. CDR3 DNA sequence: TGTGCCAGTAGCCCAGGACTAGCGGGGTACTACGAGCAGTACTTC.

This chain links TRBV5-4 with TRBJ1-2, with 9 bases lining up with TRBD1. The CDR3 spans 14 residues. Germline values: CDR1 SGHNT, CDR2 YYREEE (reference sequence). The V segment lost 2 bases and the J segment 2 bases; nucleotides outside the gene matches: 1. CDR3 nucleotide sequence: TGTGCCAGCAGCTTCGGGACAGGGAACTATGGCTACACCTTC. It codes for CASSFGTGNYGYTF.

V usage is TRBV30 and J usage is TRBJ1-1; tentatively, D is TRBD1 (5 bases). Germline loops: CDR1 GTSNPN, CDR2 SVGIG (reference sequence). The V and J ends lost 0 bases and 3 bases respectively, with 8 bases between them. This CDR3 has 13 amino acids. In nucleotides, the CDR3 is TGTGCCTGGAGTGTAGACAGCTACACTGAAGCTTTCTTT. Translated, it gives CAWSVDSYTEAFF. Drawing the rest from reference TRBV30 and TRBJ1-1, the complete variable domain is SQTIHQWPATLVQPVGSPLSLECTVEGTSNPNLYWYRQAAGRGLQLLFYSVGIGQISSEVPQNLSASRPQDRQFILSSKKLLLSDSGFYLCAWSVDSYTEAFFGQGTRLTVV.

The J gene is TRBJ1-1, the V gene TRBV4-3; a possible D gene is TRBD1 (5 bases). Germline-derived CDR1 and CDR2 are LGHNA and YSLEER. This CDR3 has 16 amino acids. V dropped 4 bases and J dropped 1 base, with 16 bases sitting between them. The CDR3 DNA is TGCGCCAGCAGCCCGCAAGGGCAGGGCAGGAACACTGAAGCTTTCTTT. Its protein is CASSPQGQGRNTEAFF.

The J gene is TRBJ1-3, the V gene TRBV30; 8 bases agree with TRBD1. CDR1 and CDR2 (germline): GTSNPN, SVGIG (reference sequence). Trimming cost V 4 bases and J 5 bases; bases outside gene matches: 10. The CDR3 length is 15 residues. The CDR3 nucleotides are TGTGCCTGGACTAACGCCGGACAGGGAAGAAACACCATATATTTT. Residues: CAWTNAGQGRNTIYF.

The chain is built from TRBV2 and TRBJ1-3; 8 bases match TRBD1. Germline CDR1 is SNHLY and CDR2 is FYNNEI. The CDR3 covers 14 residues. The V segment lost 8 bases and the J segment 5 bases; nucleotides outside the gene matches: 8. CDR3: CASAFQGARNTIYF. The CDR3 bases are TGTGCCAGCGCGTTTCAGGGGGCTAGAAACACCATATATTTT.

This rearrangement joins TRBV4-2 to TRBJ1-5; maybe TRBD1 (5 bases). The CDR3 loop spans 14 amino acids. Germline V gene lookup returns CDR1 LGHNA and CDR2 YNFKEQ. With 2 bases removed from V and 5 bases from J, the gap between germline ends came to 10 bases. This chain's CDR3 is CASSQSTADQPQHF. The CDR3 DNA sequence: TGTGCCAGCAGCCAATCGACAGCTGATCAGCCCCAGCATTTT.